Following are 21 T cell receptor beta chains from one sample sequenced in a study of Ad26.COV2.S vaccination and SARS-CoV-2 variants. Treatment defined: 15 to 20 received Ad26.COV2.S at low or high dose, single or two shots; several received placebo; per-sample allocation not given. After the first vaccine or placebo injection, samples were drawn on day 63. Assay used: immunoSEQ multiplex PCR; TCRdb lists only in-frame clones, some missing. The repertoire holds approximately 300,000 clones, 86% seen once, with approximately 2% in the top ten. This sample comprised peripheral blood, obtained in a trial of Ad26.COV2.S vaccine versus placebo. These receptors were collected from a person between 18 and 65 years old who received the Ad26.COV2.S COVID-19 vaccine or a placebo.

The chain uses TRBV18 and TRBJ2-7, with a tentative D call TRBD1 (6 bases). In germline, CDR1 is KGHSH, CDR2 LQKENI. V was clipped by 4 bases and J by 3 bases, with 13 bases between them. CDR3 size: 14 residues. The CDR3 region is CASSQGTYNYEQYF. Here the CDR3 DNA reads TGTGCCAGCTCACAGGGGACATATAACTACGAGCAGTACTTC.

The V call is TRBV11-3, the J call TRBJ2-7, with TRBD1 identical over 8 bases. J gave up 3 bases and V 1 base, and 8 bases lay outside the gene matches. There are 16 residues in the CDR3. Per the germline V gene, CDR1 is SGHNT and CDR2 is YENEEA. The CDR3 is CASSLGFGQGDYEQYF. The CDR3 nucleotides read TGTGCCAGCAGCTTAGGGTTTGGACAGGGAGACTACGAGCAGTACTTC. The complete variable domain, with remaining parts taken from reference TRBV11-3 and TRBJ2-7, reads EAGVVQSPRYKIIEKKQPVAFWCNPISGHNTLYWYLQNLGQGPELLIRYENEEAVDDSQLPKDRFSAERLKGVDSTLKIQPAELGDSAVYLCASSLGFGQGDYEQYFGPGTRLTVT.

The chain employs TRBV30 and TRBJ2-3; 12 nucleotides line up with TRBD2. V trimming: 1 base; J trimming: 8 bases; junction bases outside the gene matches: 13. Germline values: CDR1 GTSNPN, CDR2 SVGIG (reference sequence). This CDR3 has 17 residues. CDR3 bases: TGTGCCTGGAGTGACGCCCCGACTAGCGGGGGTTTGGGTACGCAGTATTTT. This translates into CAWSDAPTSGGLGTQYF.

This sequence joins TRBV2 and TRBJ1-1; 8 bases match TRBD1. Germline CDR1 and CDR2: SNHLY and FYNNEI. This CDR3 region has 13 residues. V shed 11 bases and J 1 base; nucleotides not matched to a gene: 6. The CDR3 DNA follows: TGTGCCGGAGCCGGGACAGGGAACACTGAAGCTTTCTTT. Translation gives CAGAGTGNTEAFF.

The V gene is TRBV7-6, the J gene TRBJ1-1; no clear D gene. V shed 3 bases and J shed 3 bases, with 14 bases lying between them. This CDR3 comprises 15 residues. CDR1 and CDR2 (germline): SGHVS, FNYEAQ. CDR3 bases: TGTGCCAGCAGCTTCGGCACGGCTTGGGACACTGAAGCTTTCTTT. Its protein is CASSFGTAWDTEAFF.

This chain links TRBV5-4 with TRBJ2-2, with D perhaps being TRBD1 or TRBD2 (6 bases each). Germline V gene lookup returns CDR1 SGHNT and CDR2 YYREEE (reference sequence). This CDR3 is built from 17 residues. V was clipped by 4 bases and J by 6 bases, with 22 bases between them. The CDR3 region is CASSPQGGPGVPGELFF. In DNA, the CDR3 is TGTGCCAGCAGCCCGCAGGGAGGTCCAGGGGTTCCCGGGGAGCTGTTTTTT.

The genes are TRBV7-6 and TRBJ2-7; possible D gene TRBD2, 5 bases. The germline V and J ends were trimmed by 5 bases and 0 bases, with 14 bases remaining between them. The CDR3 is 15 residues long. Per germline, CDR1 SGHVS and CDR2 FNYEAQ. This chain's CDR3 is CASSPRLGSSYEQYF. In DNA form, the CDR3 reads TGTGCCAGCAGCCCTAGGTTGGGGAGCTCCTACGAGCAGTACTTC.

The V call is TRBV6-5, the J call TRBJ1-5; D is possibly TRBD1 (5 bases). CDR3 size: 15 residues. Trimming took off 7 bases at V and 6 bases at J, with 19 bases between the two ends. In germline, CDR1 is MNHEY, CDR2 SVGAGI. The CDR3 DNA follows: TGTGCCAGCACCGACATCTGGAGGGGTAGTCAGCCCCAGCATTTT. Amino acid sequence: CASTDIWRGSQPQHF.

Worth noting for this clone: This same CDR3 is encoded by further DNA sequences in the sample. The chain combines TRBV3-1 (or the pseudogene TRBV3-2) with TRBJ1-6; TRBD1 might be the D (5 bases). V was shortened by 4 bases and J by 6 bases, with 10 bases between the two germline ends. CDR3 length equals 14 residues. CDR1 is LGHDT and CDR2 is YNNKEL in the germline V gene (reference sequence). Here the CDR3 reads CASSLTGVNSPLHF. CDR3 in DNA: TGTGCCAGCAGCCTCACAGGAGTTAATTCACCCCTCCACTTT.

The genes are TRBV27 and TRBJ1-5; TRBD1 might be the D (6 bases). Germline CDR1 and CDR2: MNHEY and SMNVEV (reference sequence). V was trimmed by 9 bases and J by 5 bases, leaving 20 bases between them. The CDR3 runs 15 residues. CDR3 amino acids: CASRPGHLGYQPQHF. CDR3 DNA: TGTGCCAGTAGACCGGGACATTTGGGCTATCAGCCCCAGCATTTT.

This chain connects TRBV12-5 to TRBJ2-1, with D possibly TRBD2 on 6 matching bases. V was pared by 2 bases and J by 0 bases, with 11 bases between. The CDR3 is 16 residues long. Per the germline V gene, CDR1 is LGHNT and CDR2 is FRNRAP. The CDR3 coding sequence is TGTGCTAGTGGTTTGAGTGCGGGGAGCTCCTACAATGAGCAGTTCTTC. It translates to CASGLSAGSSYNEQFF.

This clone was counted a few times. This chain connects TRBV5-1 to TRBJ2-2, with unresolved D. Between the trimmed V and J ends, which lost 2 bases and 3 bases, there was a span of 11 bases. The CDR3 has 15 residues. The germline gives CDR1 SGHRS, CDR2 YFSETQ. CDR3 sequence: CASSFTGPYTGELFF. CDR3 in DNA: TGCGCCAGCAGCTTTACCGGGCCATACACCGGGGAGCTGTTTTTT.

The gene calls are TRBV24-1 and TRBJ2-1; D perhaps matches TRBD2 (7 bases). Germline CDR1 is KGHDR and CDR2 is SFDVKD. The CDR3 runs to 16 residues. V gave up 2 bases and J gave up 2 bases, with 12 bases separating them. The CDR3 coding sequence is TGTGCCACCAGTGATTCTGGGGGGGGCCCCTACAATGAGCAGTTCTTC. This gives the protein CATSDSGGGPYNEQFF.

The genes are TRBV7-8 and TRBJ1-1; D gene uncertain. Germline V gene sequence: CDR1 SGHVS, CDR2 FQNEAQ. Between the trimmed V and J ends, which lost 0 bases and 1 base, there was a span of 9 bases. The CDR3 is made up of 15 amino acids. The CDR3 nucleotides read TGTGCCAGCAGCTTAGCGGGCACTTCGAACACTGAAGCTTTCTTT. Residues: CASSLAGTSNTEAFF.

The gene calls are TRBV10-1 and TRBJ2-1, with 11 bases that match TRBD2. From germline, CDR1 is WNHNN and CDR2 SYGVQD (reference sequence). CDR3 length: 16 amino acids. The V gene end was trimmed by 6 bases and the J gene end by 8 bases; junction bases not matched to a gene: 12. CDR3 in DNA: TGCGCCAGCAGCGAGGGACTAGCGGCTAATTTAGATGAGCAGTTCTTC. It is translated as CASSEGLAANLDEQFF.

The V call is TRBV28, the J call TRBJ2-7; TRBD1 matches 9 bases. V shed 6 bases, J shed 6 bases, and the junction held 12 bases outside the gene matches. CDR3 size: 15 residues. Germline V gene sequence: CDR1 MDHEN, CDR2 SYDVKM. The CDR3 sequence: CASSSRGTGLREQYF. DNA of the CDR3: TGTGCCAGCAGCTCCAGGGGGACAGGGCTCCGCGAGCAGTACTTC.

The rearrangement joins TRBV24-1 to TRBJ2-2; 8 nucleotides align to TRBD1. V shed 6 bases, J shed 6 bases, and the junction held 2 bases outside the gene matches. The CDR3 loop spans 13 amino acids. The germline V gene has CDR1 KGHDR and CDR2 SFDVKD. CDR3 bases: TGTGCCACCAGTTCAGGGGGCCCCGGGGAGCTGTTTTTT. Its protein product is CATSSGGPGELFF.

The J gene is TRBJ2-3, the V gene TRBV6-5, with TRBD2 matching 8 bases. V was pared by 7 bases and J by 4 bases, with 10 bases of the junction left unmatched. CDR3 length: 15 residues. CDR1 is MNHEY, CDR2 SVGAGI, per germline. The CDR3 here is CASKASRGGADTQYF. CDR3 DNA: TGTGCCAGCAAGGCGAGCCGGGGGGGGGCAGATACGCAGTATTTT.

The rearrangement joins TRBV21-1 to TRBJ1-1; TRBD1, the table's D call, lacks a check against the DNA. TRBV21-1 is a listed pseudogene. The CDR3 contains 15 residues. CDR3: CASSKEDRGPTEAFF. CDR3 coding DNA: TGTGCCAGCAGCAAAGAAGACAGGGGGCCCACTGAAGCTTTCTTT.

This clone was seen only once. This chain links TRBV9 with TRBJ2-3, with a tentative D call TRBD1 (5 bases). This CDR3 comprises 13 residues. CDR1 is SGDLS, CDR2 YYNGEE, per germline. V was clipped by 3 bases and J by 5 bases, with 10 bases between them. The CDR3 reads CASSASGKDTQYF. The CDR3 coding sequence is TGTGCCAGCAGCGCCTCAGGGAAAGATACGCAGTATTTT. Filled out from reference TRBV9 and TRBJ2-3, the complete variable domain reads DSGVTQTPKHLITATGQRVTLRCSPRSGDLSVYWYQQSLDQGLQFLIQYYNGEERAKGNILERFSAQQFPDLHSELNLSSLELGDSALYFCASSASGKDTQYFGPGTRLTVL.

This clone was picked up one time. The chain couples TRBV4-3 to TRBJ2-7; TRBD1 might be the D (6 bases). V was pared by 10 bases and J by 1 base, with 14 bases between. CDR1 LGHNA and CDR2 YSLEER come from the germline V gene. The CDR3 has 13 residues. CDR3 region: CANRNRASYEQYF. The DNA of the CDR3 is TGCGCCAACAGAAACAGGGCTTCCTACGAGCAGTACTTC.